The 23 T cell receptor beta chains in this list originate from one sample, sequenced in a study of monozygotic twins with inflammatory bowel disease. One entry per CDR3 protein, without DNA, is what TCRdb gives after re-calling the 5' RACE reads. In total, the table holds about 380,000 distinct CDR3 sequences. The sequencing input was blood. The receptors here all came from a human donor with ulcerative colitis or Crohn's disease, or a healthy co-twin of an affected twin (not recorded which).

The genes are TRBV29-1 and TRBJ2-1; the TRBD1 assignment by TCRdb is unverifiable without DNA. The CDR3 is made up of 15 amino acids. CDR1 SQVTM and CDR2 ANQGSEA come from the germline V gene. The CDR3 sequence is CSGGVGKYSYNEQFF.

This chain connects TRBV5-1 to TRBJ2-5; the D call of TRBD1 rests on TCRdb alone, since no DNA is present to check it. Germline loops: CDR1 SGHRS, CDR2 YFSETQ. The length of the CDR3 is 14 residues. CDR3 amino acids: CASSFQGDGETQYF.

The chain links TRBV5-1 to TRBJ2-5; lacking DNA, the TRBD2 call made by TCRdb goes unchecked. The germline CDR1 and CDR2 sequences are SGHRS and YFSETQ. CDR3 length equals 14 residues. CDR3 protein: CASGGTSGGQTQYF.

This sequence joins TRBV27 and TRBJ1-3. The CDR3 contains 15 residues. The V gene's germline CDR1 is MNHEY and CDR2 SMNVEV (reference sequence). The CDR3 loop is CASSLSTGVGNTIYF.

The rearrangement joins TRBV7-6 to TRBJ2-7. CDR3 length equals 16 residues. Germline loops: CDR1 SGHVS, CDR2 FNYEAQ. CDR3 in amino acids: CASSLAVAGSSYEQYF.

The chain combines TRBV6-2 or TRBV6-3 with TRBJ2-3; TCRdb's D gene call, TRBD1, goes unchecked for lack of DNA. In germline, CDR1 is MNHEY, CDR2 SVGEGT. The CDR3 is 16 residues long. This CDR3 is CASSYGPGSSTDTQYF.

This chain connects TRBV11-2 to TRBJ2-5; absent DNA, TCRdb's TRBD1 call cannot be checked. Germline lookup yields CDR1 SGHAT and CDR2 FQNNGV. The CDR3 length is 13 residues. This CDR3 is CASSLGQPETQYF. The complete variable domain, with remaining parts taken from reference TRBV11-2 and TRBJ2-5, reads EAGVAQSPRYKIIEKRQSVAFWCNPISGHATLYWYQQILGQGPKLLIQFQNNGVVDDSQLPKDRFSAERLKGVDSTLKIQPAKLEDSAVYLCASSLGQPETQYFGPGTRLLVL.

The chain couples TRBV5-1 to TRBJ2-4; TCRdb's D gene call, TRBD1, goes unchecked for lack of DNA. The CDR3 is 15 residues long. CDR1 and CDR2 (germline): SGHRS, YFSETQ. The CDR3 region is CASSPGGDRVYIQYF. Complete variable domain (other parts from reference TRBV5-1 and TRBJ2-4): KAGVTQTPRYLIKTRGQQVTLSCSPISGHRSVSWYQQTPGQGLQFLFEYFSETQRNKGNFPGRFSGRQFSNSRSEMNVSTLELGDSALYLCASSPGGDRVYIQYFGAGTRLSVL.

The gene calls are TRBV5-1 and TRBJ2-1; checking the TCRdb D call of TRBD2 is not possible without DNA. Germline loops: CDR1 SGHRS, CDR2 YFSETQ. CDR3 size: 15 residues. This chain's CDR3 is CASSDLAQGNNEQFF. The full variable domain, completed using reference TRBV5-1 and TRBJ2-1, is KAGVTQTPRYLIKTRGQQVTLSCSPISGHRSVSWYQQTPGQGLQFLFEYFSETQRNKGNFPGRFSGRQFSNSRSEMNVSTLELGDSALYLCASSDLAQGNNEQFFGPGTRLTVL.

The CDR3 reads CASSWMSSGELFF. This chain links TRBV7-8 with TRBJ2-2. Germline V gene lookup returns CDR1 SGHVS and CDR2 FQNEAQ. There are 13 residues in the CDR3. The full variable domain, with the rest looked up from reference TRBV7-8 and TRBJ2-2, is GAGVSQSPRYKVAKRGQDVALRCDPISGHVSLFWYQQALGQGPEFLTYFQNEAQLDKSGLPSDRFFAERPEGSVSTLKIQRTQQEDSAVYLCASSWMSSGELFFGEGSRLTVL.

The rearrangement links TRBV4-1 to TRBJ2-1; no DNA is available, so the TRBD2 call from TCRdb remains unchecked. This CDR3 is 15 amino acids long. Germline values: CDR1 MGHRA, CDR2 YSYEKL. CDR3: CASSRRAGTYNEQFF.

V and J are TRBV12-3 or TRBV12-4 and TRBJ2-1. The CDR3 runs to 13 residues. CDR3 residues: CASITNTGNEQFF.

V usage is TRBV5-4 and J usage is TRBJ2-2; TCRdb names TRBD1, which stays unverified in the absence of DNA. CDR3 size: 14 residues. Germline V lookup: CDR1 SGHNT, CDR2 YYREEE (reference sequence). This chain's CDR3 is CATLPGGVTGELFF. Using reference TRBV5-4 and TRBJ2-2 for the parts outside the CDR3, the full variable domain is ETGVTQSPTHLIKTRGQQVTLRCSSQSGHNTVSWYQQALGQGPQFIFQYYREEENGRGNFPPRFSGLQFPNYSSELNVNALELDDSALYLCATLPGGVTGELFFGEGSRLTVL.

The V call is TRBV4-3, the J call TRBJ2-7; TCRdb's assignment of TRBD2 cannot be checked, as there is no DNA. The germline V gene has CDR1 LGHNA and CDR2 YSLEER. This CDR3 is built from 16 residues. The chain's CDR3 is CASSHGAGVSSYEQYF.

The V call is TRBV20-1, the J call TRBJ1-2; with no DNA, the TCRdb D assignment of TRBD1 cannot be verified. CDR3 length: 14 residues. Germline CDR1 reads DFQATT; CDR2 reads SNEGSKA (reference sequence). CDR3: CSARDPRGNYGYTF.

The chain has TRBV5-1 and TRBJ2-7. CDR1 and CDR2 from the germline V gene are SGHRS and YFSETQ. There are 14 residues in the CDR3. The CDR3 is CASSLVVGDYEQYF.

V usage is TRBV6-1 and J usage is TRBJ2-1; no DNA is available, so the TRBD1 call from TCRdb remains unchecked. This CDR3 region has 15 residues. Germline values: CDR1 MNHNS, CDR2 SASEGT. The CDR3 loop is CASWEATGSGNEQFF.

The chain is built from TRBV9 and TRBJ2-7; TCRdb selects TRBD1, and the lack of DNA leaves this call unchecked. CDR1 SGDLS and CDR2 YYNGEE come from the germline V gene. CDR3 size: 14 residues. CDR3 protein: CASSVDNTPGEQYF.

The CDR3 is CAANEAGGTDTQYF. The V call is TRBV10-3, the J call TRBJ2-3; the D call of TRBD2 rests on TCRdb alone, since no DNA is present to check it. The CDR3 contains 14 residues. CDR1 and CDR2 from the germline V gene are ENHRY and SYGVKD.

The chain recombines TRBV20-1 with TRBJ2-7; TCRdb's assignment of TRBD1 cannot be checked, as there is no DNA. The V gene's germline CDR1 is DFQATT and CDR2 SNEGSKA (reference sequence). This CDR3 is built from 14 residues. The CDR3 protein is CSAWSQGLGYEQYF.

The CDR3 loop is CASRSAGGPRVTGELFF. V usage is TRBV6-1 and J usage is TRBJ2-2; TCRdb's assignment of TRBD2 cannot be checked, as there is no DNA. This CDR3 has 17 residues. The V gene's germline CDR1 is MNHNS and CDR2 SASEGT.

The chain recombines TRBV7-2 with TRBJ1-6; TCRdb's D call of TRBD1 is untestable without DNA. This CDR3 has 13 residues. Germline CDR1 SGHTA, CDR2 FQGNSA. The CDR3 sequence: CASRTVGNSPLHF.

V gene TRBV6-2 or TRBV6-3 combines with J gene TRBJ2-2; TCRdb's assignment of TRBD1 cannot be checked, as there is no DNA. Germline V gene sequence: CDR1 MNHEY, CDR2 SVGEGT. This CDR3 region has 15 residues. The CDR3 here is CASSSGTGWTGELFF.